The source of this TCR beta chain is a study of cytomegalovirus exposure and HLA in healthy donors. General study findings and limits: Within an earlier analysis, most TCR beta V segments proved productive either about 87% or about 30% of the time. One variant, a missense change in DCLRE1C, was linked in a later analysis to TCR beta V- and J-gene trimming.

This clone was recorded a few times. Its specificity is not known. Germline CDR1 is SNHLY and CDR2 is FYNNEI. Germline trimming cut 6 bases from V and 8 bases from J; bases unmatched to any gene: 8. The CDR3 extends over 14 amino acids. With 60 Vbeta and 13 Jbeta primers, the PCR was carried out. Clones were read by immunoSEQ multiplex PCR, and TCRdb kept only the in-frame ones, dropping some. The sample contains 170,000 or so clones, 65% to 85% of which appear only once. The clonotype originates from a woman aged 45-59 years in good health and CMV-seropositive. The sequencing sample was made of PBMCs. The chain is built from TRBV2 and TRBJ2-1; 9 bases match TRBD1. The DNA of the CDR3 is TGTGCCAGCAGATCAAGGGGACAGGGCGATGAGCAGTTCTTC. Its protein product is CASRSRGQGDEQFF.